The 32 T cell receptor beta chains in this list originate from one sample, sequenced in a study of T-cell memory formation after mild COVID-19 listed by TCRdb under 2021. Receptor libraries were prepared by 5' RACE. Sequencing instrument: Illumina NovaSeq 6000. The public reads were quality trimmed at Q25 with fastp and then assembled into clones with MiXCR by TCRdb, keeping productive beta chains. CDR3 protein duplicates are merged, each entry listing the most common genes and DNA. The sample contains roughly 550,000 distinct CDR3 sequences, 20% of them found a single time. The top ten hold around 13% of the sample. Sequences were obtained from PBMCs or a T cell subset sorted from them (not recorded which). These receptors originate from an adult woman who had mild COVID-19 (a few samples of this study predate the infection). The sample titles of this study are shuffled in the database, so cell type and time point are left out; the donor was told from shared clones.

V usage is TRBV7-2 and J usage is TRBJ2-7, with 7 bases that match TRBD1. In germline, CDR1 is SGHTA, CDR2 FQGNSA. The CDR3 totals 14 residues. V was clipped by 1 base and J by 1 base; unmatched bases: 1. The CDR3 DNA sequence: TGTGCCAGCAGCTTAGTACAGGGGTCCTACGAGCAGTACTTC. It translates to CASSLVQGSYEQYF.

The genes are TRBV20-1 and TRBJ1-1; TRBD1 aligns across 7 bases. Germline-derived CDR1 and CDR2 are DFQATT and SNEGSKA (reference sequence). The CDR3 spans 14 residues. The CDR3 here is CPPDGNGGQTEAFF. CDR3 coding DNA: TGCCCCCCTGATGGGAACGGGGGACAGACTGAAGCTTTCTTT.

The rearrangement uses TRBV9 and TRBJ2-3; 12 bases match TRBD2. The V and J ends lost 0 bases and 7 bases, in that order; junction bases with no gene match: 12. The CDR3 has 18 residues. Germline CDR1 reads SGDLS; CDR2 reads YYNGEE. CDR3 sequence (DNA): TGTGCCAGCAGCGTAGAGGCTGTTATCGGACTAGCGGGGTATACGCAGTATTTT. This gives the protein CASSVEAVIGLAGYTQYF.

This clonotype was counted between two and nine times. This chain uses TRBV5-1 with TRBJ2-1; TRBD1 agrees at 7 bases. After removal of 4 bases from V and 6 bases from J, the junction contained 16 bases not matched to a gene. The germline CDR1 and CDR2 sequences are SGHRS and YFSETQ. The CDR3 loop spans 17 amino acids. CDR3 nucleotides: TGCGCCAGCAGCCTCACCCGACAAACAGGGGCAACCAATGAGCAGTTCTTC. It yields the protein CASSLTRQTGATNEQFF.

The chain is built from TRBV24-1 and TRBJ2-7; D not certain. This CDR3 is 15 amino acids long. With 3 bases removed from V and 2 bases from J, the gap between germline ends came to 13 bases. The germline gives CDR1 KGHDR, CDR2 SFDVKD. DNA of the CDR3: TGTGCCACCAGTGATATCTCGGACGGAGCCTACGAGCAGTACTTC. Translating it yields CATSDISDGAYEQYF.

This clonotype occurred many times. The chain links TRBV12-3 or TRBV12-4 to TRBJ1-2; TRBD1 matches 8 bases. The CDR3 totals 15 residues. Trimming removed 0 bases from V and 0 bases from J; junction bases left unmatched: 0. The CDR3 DNA sequence: TGTGCCAGCAGTTTAGCGGGACAGGCTAACTATGGCTACACCTTC. Amino acids: CASSLAGQANYGYTF.

This sequence joins TRBV7-9 and TRBJ2-7, with no clear D. Trimming took off 5 bases at V and 0 bases at J, with 11 bases between the two ends. This CDR3 spans 14 amino acids. Germline values: CDR1 SEHNR, CDR2 FQNEAQ (reference sequence). CDR3 DNA: TGTGCCAGCAGCAAGACTGCTAGCTCCTACGAGCAGTACTTC. This encodes CASSKTASSYEQYF.

The V and J genes are TRBV3-1 and TRBJ1-1; D not resolved. Germline V gene sequence: CDR1 LGHDT, CDR2 YNNKEL (reference sequence). The V and J ends lost 4 bases and 0 bases respectively, with 18 bases between them. The CDR3 contains 17 residues. The CDR3 here is CASSRHGEGYMNTEAFF. The DNA for the CDR3 is TGTGCCAGCAGCCGCCATGGAGAGGGATACATGAACACTGAAGCTTTCTTT.

This clonotype was seen a few times. J is TRBJ2-1 and V is TRBV7-9, with 8 bases that match TRBD2. There are 18 residues in the CDR3. With 4 bases clipped from V and 7 bases from J, the junction kept 18 bases outside the gene matches. Germline CDR1 is SEHNR and CDR2 is FQNEAQ (reference sequence). Written as DNA, the CDR3 is TGTGCCAGCAGCTCGCTTTGGTTAGAGAGCGGGAGTAGTAATGAGCAGTTCTTC. This encodes CASSSLWLESGSSNEQFF.

This clonotype was counted once. The V gene is TRBV6-4, the J gene TRBJ2-7; a possible D gene is TRBD2 (6 bases). CDR1 and CDR2 (germline): MRHNA, SNTAGT. This CDR3 is 15 amino acids long. Trimming left V 0 bases short and J 3 bases short, with 12 bases between. The chain's CDR3 is CASSDSRTKSYEQYF. For the CDR3, the DNA is TGTGCCAGCAGTGACTCGCGGACTAAGAGCTACGAGCAGTACTTC.

V gene TRBV7-9 combines with J gene TRBJ2-6; 12 bases match TRBD2. There are 20 residues in the CDR3. Germline V lookup: CDR1 SEHNR, CDR2 FQNEAQ (reference sequence). Trimming removed 1 base from V and 0 bases from J; junction bases left unmatched: 7. The CDR3 nucleotides are TGTGCCAGCAGCTTAGATCTGACTAGCGGGGGATTCTCTGGGGCCAACGTCCTGACTTTC. Translated: CASSLDLTSGGFSGANVLTF.

The V and J genes are TRBV7-9 and TRBJ2-1; D remains unclear. The CDR3 sequence is 15 residues long. CDR1 is SEHNR, CDR2 FQNEAQ, per germline (reference sequence). Between the trimmed V and J ends, which lost 4 bases and 5 bases, there was a span of 15 bases. CDR3 in amino acids: CASSSRAVFHNEQFF. The CDR3 coding sequence is TGTGCCAGCAGCTCCCGGGCAGTTTTCCACAATGAGCAGTTCTTC.

This clonotype came up a few times. V is TRBV18 and J is TRBJ2-2, with D unclear. CDR3 length equals 14 residues. Germline CDR1 is KGHSH and CDR2 is LQKENI. Trimming stripped 3 bases from V and 4 bases from J, with 9 bases between. This chain's CDR3 is CASSPPRPTGELFF. CDR3 in DNA: TGTGCCAGCTCACCGCCGAGGCCCACCGGGGAGCTGTTTTTT.

There are a few counts of this clonotype. This chain joins TRBV4-1 and TRBJ2-3, with D possibly TRBD2 on 5 matching bases. The ends were cut back, 1 base at V and 1 base at J, with 12 bases in the middle. CDR1 and CDR2 (germline): MGHRA, YSYEKL. This CDR3 is built from 16 residues. DNA of the CDR3: TGCGCCAGCAGCCAAGTACCGGGGTTTGGCACAGATACGCAGTATTTT. Its protein is CASSQVPGFGTDTQYF.

The V and J genes are TRBV11-1 and TRBJ2-7; 9 bases are a match to TRBD2. CDR1 SGHAT and CDR2 FQDESV come from the germline V gene (reference sequence). The ends lost 3 bases at V and 5 bases at J; junction bases unmatched: 14. This CDR3 has 17 residues. CDR3 protein: CASSFRRGWQREDEQYF. The CDR3 DNA reads TGTGCCAGCAGCTTTCGAAGGGGGTGGCAGCGGGAGGACGAGCAGTACTTC.

The chain combines TRBV12-3 or TRBV12-4 with TRBJ2-2, with 10 bases identical to TRBD1. The ends lost 6 bases at V and 6 bases at J; junction bases unmatched: 7. This CDR3 has 15 amino acids. The CDR3 region has the DNA TGTGCCAGCAGATCCGGGACAGGGGCCGCCGGGGAGCTGTTTTTT. This sequence encodes CASRSGTGAAGELFF.

J is TRBJ2-3 and V is TRBV7-9, with a possible D match to TRBD2 (6 bases). V lost 3 bases and J 2 bases, leaving 12 bases between the germline ends. Germline loops: CDR1 SEHNR, CDR2 FQNEAQ (reference sequence). The CDR3 consists of 15 residues. As DNA, the CDR3 is TGTGCCAGCAGCTTTTTGGCGGGAAACACAGATACGCAGTATTTT. Protein: CASSFLAGNTDTQYF.

V is TRBV5-1 and J is TRBJ2-5; a possible D gene is TRBD2 (6 bases). V lost 0 bases, J lost 4 bases, and 16 bases lay in between. The CDR3 covers 16 residues. Germline lookup yields CDR1 SGHRS and CDR2 YFSETQ. CDR3 bases: TGCGCCAGCAGCTTGGGGTCGGCGTGGAGGGGAGAGACCCAGTACTTC. Translation gives CASSLGSAWRGETQYF.

The rearrangement joins TRBV7-8 to TRBJ1-6, with D hard to call. V lost 5 bases and J lost 8, with 22 bases in between. CDR3 size: 17 residues. From germline, CDR1 is SGHVS and CDR2 FQNEAQ. CDR3 nucleotide sequence: TGTGCCAGCAGCCAGACTGGAGGCGCGAGATGGTATTCACCCCTCCACTTT. This gives the protein CASSQTGGARWYSPLHF.

This rearrangement joins TRBV3-1 to TRBJ2-7, with D tentatively TRBD2 (6 bases). Germline V lookup: CDR1 LGHDT, CDR2 YNNKEL (reference sequence). V lost 4 bases to trimming and J lost 3 bases, with 10 bases between them. This CDR3 has 13 amino acids. The CDR3 is CASSRGEIYEQYF. CDR3 nucleotide sequence: TGTGCCAGCAGCCGCGGGGAGATCTACGAGCAGTACTTC.

The chain uses TRBV5-4 and TRBJ2-3, with TRBD2 matching over 14 bases. The CDR3 loop spans 17 amino acids. Germline V gives CDR1 SGHNT, CDR2 YYREEE (reference sequence). After removal of 2 bases from V and 3 bases from J, the junction contained 5 bases not matched to a gene. CDR3 nucleotides: TGTGCCAGCAGCTTCGACCGACTAGCGGGAGGGACAGATACGCAGTATTTT. Its protein product is CASSFDRLAGGTDTQYF.

CDR3 in DNA: TGTGCCAGCGAGGACAGGGCTGGAAACACCATATATTTT. Translated: CASEDRAGNTIYF. V gene TRBV25-1 combines with J gene TRBJ1-3, with 8 bases that match TRBD1. The CDR3 consists of 13 residues. In germline, CDR1 is MGHDK, CDR2 SYGVNS. The V gene end was trimmed by 8 bases and the J gene end by 2 bases; junction bases not matched to a gene: 2.

The sample holds a few counts of this clonotype. This chain uses TRBV7-2 with TRBJ2-7, with 7 bases identical to TRBD2. Germline CDR1 reads SGHTA; CDR2 reads FQGNSA. Losses at the gene ends were 3 bases for V and 6 bases for J; bases not matched to a gene: 5. This CDR3 comprises 13 residues. The CDR3 DNA follows: TGTGCCAGCAGCTTTGATAGCGGGCGCGAGCAGTACTTC. Its protein product is CASSFDSGREQYF.

This clonotype was counted between two and nine times. J is TRBJ2-3 and V is TRBV20-1, with D perhaps TRBD1 or TRBD2 (5 bases each). The V end lost 8 bases, the J end lost 2 bases, and 17 bases lay between the germline ends. Germline lookup yields CDR1 DFQATT and CDR2 SNEGSKA (reference sequence). This CDR3 region has 14 residues. CDR3 coding DNA: TGCAGTTTAAGGTTGAGGGGTGCCACAGATACGCAGTATTTT. Its protein is CSLRLRGATDTQYF.

The chain combines TRBV6-1 with TRBJ2-6, with D perhaps TRBD1 or TRBD2 (7 bases each). Looked up from germline, CDR1 is MNHNS and CDR2 is SASEGT. The CDR3 sequence is 17 residues long. V lost 3 bases and J lost 1, with 13 bases in between. The CDR3 reads CASSDYRGGSGANVLTF. In nucleotides, the CDR3 is TGTGCCAGCAGTGACTACAGGGGAGGGTCTGGGGCCAACGTCCTGACTTTC.

With regard to this clonotype: Germline and junction disagree at one end, which may indicate a read error. The chain joins TRBV29-1 to TRBJ2-1, with 7 bases aligning to TRBD2. Per the germline V gene, CDR1 is SQVTM and CDR2 is ANQGSEA. This CDR3 has 12 residues. CDR3 residues: CSVEPTSPGRYF. Written as DNA, the CDR3 is TGCAGCGTTGAACCGACTAGCCCGGGGAGGTACTTC.

This clonotype came up a few times. This chain uses TRBV4-3 with TRBJ2-3; either TRBD1 or TRBD2 may fit D (5 bases each). Germline assignment: CDR1 LGHNA and CDR2 YSLEER. CDR3 length equals 15 residues. Trimming shortened V by 1 base and J by 2 bases, and 10 bases separated the two germline ends. The CDR3 nucleotides are TGCGCCAGCAGCCAAGTACGAGGGACCACAGATACGCAGTATTTT. Protein: CASSQVRGTTDTQYF.

This clonotype was observed a few times. J is TRBJ2-7 and V is TRBV4-1; 8 bases are shared with TRBD1. V was clipped by 0 bases and J by 4 bases; unmatched bases: 8. This CDR3 region has 16 residues. CDR1 MGHRA and CDR2 YSYEKL come from the germline V gene. This chain's CDR3 is CASSQEFGQGAYEQYF. The CDR3 DNA follows: TGCGCCAGCAGCCAAGAGTTTGGACAGGGTGCGTACGAGCAGTACTTC.

This clonotype was detected a few times. The V gene is TRBV2, the J gene TRBJ2-1; D gene unclear. CDR1 is SNHLY and CDR2 is FYNNEI in the germline V gene. Trimming removed 4 bases at V and 0 bases at J, with 7 bases between. The CDR3 is 14 residues long. CDR3 sequence (DNA): TGTGCCAGCAGTGTCCTGAGCTCCTACAATGAGCAGTTCTTC. This codes for CASSVLSSYNEQFF.

V and J are TRBV7-9 and TRBJ1-1; D remains ambiguous. This CDR3 comprises 11 residues. Germline V gene data show CDR1 as SEHNR and CDR2 as FQNEAQ (reference sequence). Deletions cut 3 bases from V and 8 bases from J, with 7 bases between. The CDR3 sequence is CASSFQEEAFF. The CDR3 DNA is TGTGCCAGCAGCTTTCAGGAAGAAGCTTTCTTT.

The rearrangement joins TRBV5-1 to TRBJ1-2, with D possibly matching TRBD1 (5 bases). Germline values: CDR1 SGHRS, CDR2 YFSETQ. Deletions cut 0 bases from V and 6 bases from J, with 6 bases between. The length of the CDR3 is 12 residues. CDR3 nucleotides: TGCGCCAGCAGCTTGGAAGGGGATGGCTACACCTTC. It encodes CASSLEGDGYTF.

This clonotype was found a few times. The rearrangement joins TRBV10-3 to TRBJ2-3, with D possibly being TRBD1 (6 bases). Germline loops: CDR1 ENHRY, CDR2 SYGVKD. The CDR3 is made up of 15 amino acids. Trimming took 10 bases from V and 3 from J, leaving 20 bases between them. The CDR3 nucleotides read TGTGCCACCCGAGAAAAGGCTCAGGGGACAGATACGCAGTATTTT. It is translated as CATREKAQGTDTQYF.